Given below is one T cell receptor beta chain in context. Its antigen is unidentified. The germline CDR1 and CDR2 sequences are MNHEY and SVGAGI. This CDR3 comprises 16 residues. Unmatched junction bases numbered 2, after V lost 0 bases and J lost 6 bases. Primers for the PCR totalled 60 Vbeta and 13 Jbeta. Measured with immunoSEQ multiplex PCR; TCRdb has only the in-frame clones, and not every one. The table includes 150,000 to 200,000 clones, around 80% detected once. The data are from a study of cytomegalovirus exposure and HLA in healthy donors. Study-wide results and caveats: Later work showed greater clonal expansion in HLA-associated TCR beta chains than in equally common others. A later analysis linked a missense variant in DCLRE1C to the trimming of TCR beta V and J genes.

The material sequenced was PBMCs. This TCR came from a woman between 40 and 50 years old in good health and CMV-seronegative. V and J are TRBV6-5 and TRBJ2-1, with 13 positions matching TRBD2. The CDR3 DNA follows: TGTGCCAGCAGTTACTCTTGGACTAGCGGGAGCAATGAGCAGTTCTTC. This codes for CASSYSWTSGSNEQFF.